The sequence of this T cell receptor (beta chain) was determined in a study of blood T cell repertoires in COVID-19. Looking at the study overall: From the United States, Italy and Spain came samples of acute and convalescent COVID-19. PBMCs, B-cell-depleted T cells, or T cells were the source of the cDNA or gDNA that made up the material.

In the authors' workflow: Amplification from reference gene primers served as the basis for estimated nucleated cell counts. Repertoires were generated with immunoSEQ multiplex PCR, while TCRdb's copy carries only in-frame clones and drops some. That table gives V, J and clone size, and the DNA gave D and trimming. Of under 140,000 clones listed, 75% to 85% are singletons. The ends lost 4 bases at V and 5 bases at J; junction bases unmatched: 9. This CDR3 contains 16 residues. Germline V gives CDR1 SGHNT, CDR2 YYREEE (reference sequence). The source material was peripheral blood. The rearrangement links TRBV5-4 to TRBJ2-2; TRBD1 matches 9 bases. The sequence was obtained from a woman aged 60-75 years with acute or convalescent COVID-19. As DNA, the CDR3 is TGTGCCAGCAGCCTGGGACAGGGAAAAAGAACCGGGGAGCTGTTTTTT. The encoded protein is CASSLGQGKRTGELFF.